Listed below are T cell receptor beta chains from one sample, sequenced in a study of cytomegalovirus exposure and HLA in healthy donors. The table came from immunoSEQ multiplex PCR; TCRdb's copy has only in-frame clones and leaves some out. The sample yields 140,000 or so clones, 70% seen once. Sequenced material: PBMCs. The receptors were sampled from a woman younger than 45 in good health and CMV-seronegative. Each CDR3 is given with its conserved first and last residue. A D gene is named only where the DNA matches it firmly. Clone size is not always given. Where it is, it says once, few, many or a class for expanded clones.

D	J	size	V	CDR3	DNA
.	TRBJ1-2	.	TRBV2	CASRETGSYGYTF	TGTGCCAGCAGGGAGACAGGATCCTATGGCTACACCTTC
.	TRBJ2-3	.	TRBV9	CASSVQGTSTDTQYF	TGTGCCAGCAGCGTACAGGGAACTAGCACAGATACGCAGTATTTT
.	TRBJ2-3	few	TRBV5-4	CASRGQNTDTQYF	TGTGCCTCCCGTGGGCAGAACACAGATACGCAGTATTTT
.	TRBJ1-5	.	TRBV18	CASSPGLYSNQPQHF	TGTGCCAGCTCCCCAGGGCTGTATAGCAATCAGCCCCAGCATTTT
.	TRBJ2-6	.	TRBV4-1	CASSQERQGMAGANVLTF	TGCGCCAGCAGCCAAGAACGGCAGGGCATGGCTGGGGCCAACGTCCTGACTTTC
.	TRBJ1-3	.	TRBV7-8	CASSPFREGGAGNTIYF	TGTGCCAGCAGCCCCTTCCGCGAAGGAGGGGCTGGAAACACCATATATTTT
.	TRBJ1-6	.	TRBV30	CAWRGGGRGGWNSPLHF	TGTGCCTGGAGAGGCGGGGGGCGCGGGGGATGGAATTCACCCCTCCACTTT
TRBD2	TRBJ2-3	few	TRBV10-2	CVTGGRTDTQYF	TGCGTAACGGGGGGGCGCACAGATACGCAGTATTTT
TRBD2	TRBJ2-3	.	TRBV6-1	CASSLSGGATDTQYF	TGTGCCAGCAGCCTTAGCGGGGGGGCCACAGATACGCAGTATTTT
.	TRBJ1-2	few	TRBV4-1	CASSLLAGAPRGYTF	TGCGCCAGCAGCCTGCTGGCGGGGGCACCCCGTGGCTACACCTTC
TRBD2	TRBJ2-3	few	TRBV27	CASSLSLAGAGTDTQYF	TGTGCCAGCAGTTTATCCCTAGCGGGAGCGGGCACAGATACGCAGTATTTT
.	TRBJ1-4	few	TRBV6-5	CASSLQGAANEKLFF	TGTGCCAGCAGCCTACAGGGAGCGGCTAATGAAAAACTGTTTTTT
.	TRBJ1-5	.	TRBV19	CASSISGRGQPQHF	TGTGCCAGTAGTATTTCAGGTCGGGGTCAGCCCCAGCATTTT
TRBD1	TRBJ1-5	few	TRBV6-6	CASSSRQGGTDQPQHF	TGTGCCAGCAGTTCTAGACAGGGCGGTACGGATCAGCCCCAGCATTTT
TRBD2	TRBJ2-6	.	TRBV7-2	CASSVSGSPGANVLTF	TGTGCCAGCAGCGTCAGCGGGAGCCCTGGGGCCAACGTCCTGACTTTC
TRBD1	TRBJ1-1	few	TRBV9	CASSAPPAGGEAFF	TGTGCCAGCAGCGCCCCCCCGGCAGGGGGTGAAGCTTTCTTT
.	TRBJ1-5	once	TRBV6-1	CASSEAAGSNQPQHF	TGTGCCAGCAGTGAAGCGGCAGGGAGCAATCAGCCCCAGCATTTT
.	TRBJ1-5	few	TRBV28	CASSLETRQPQHF	TGTGCCAGCAGTTTAGAGACTCGACAGCCCCAGCATTTT
TRBD1	TRBJ2-5	.	TRBV7-2	CASSPDRGSETQYF	TGTGCCAGCAGCCCCGACAGGGGGAGTGAGACCCAGTACTTC
.	TRBJ2-1	.	TRBV30	CAWSASTLGYEQFF	TGTGCCTGGAGTGCGTCGACCCTAGGCTATGAGCAGTTCTTC
.	TRBJ2-7	.	TRBV29-1	CSVVDSHGDEQYF	TGCAGCGTTGTTGACTCCCACGGCGACGAGCAGTACTTC
.	TRBJ1-5	.	TRBV19	CASSIDREDQPQHF	TGTGCCAGTAGTATAGATCGTGAGGATCAGCCCCAGCATTTT
.	TRBJ2-6	.	TRBV7-9	CASSQGGNNVLTF	TGTGCCAGCAGCCAGGGCGGCAACAACGTCCTGACTTTC
.	TRBJ1-5	.	TRBV10-3	CAISESGGQPQHF	TGTGCCATCAGTGAGTCTGGGGGGCAGCCCCAGCATTTT
.	TRBJ1-2	few	TRBV9	CASSVAQPFENYTF	TGTGCCAGCAGCGTAGCACAGCCCTTTGAAAACTACACCTTC
.	TRBJ1-4	.	TRBV7-2	CASSLQIQPNEKLFF	TGTGCCAGCAGCTTACAGATACAGCCTAATGAAAAACTGTTTTTT
.	TRBJ2-2	.	TRBV7-9	CASSLMGFNTGELFF	TGTGCCAGCAGCTTAATGGGCTTTAACACCGGGGAGCTGTTTTTT
.	TRBJ2-7	.	TRBV7-6	CASSLGSLSSYEQYF	TGTGCCAGCAGCTTAGGGTCCCTGAGCTCCTACGAGCAGTACTTC
.	TRBJ2-7	.	TRBV30	CAWSVAGPLEQYF	TGTGCCTGGAGTGTTGCAGGGCCCCTCGAGCAGTACTTC